This record covers a single T cell receptor (beta chain). The antigen is not known. Germline V gene lookup returns CDR1 MNHEY and CDR2 SMNVEV (reference sequence). The germline V and J ends were trimmed by 3 bases and 2 bases, with 5 bases remaining between them. There are 13 residues in the CDR3. TCRdb keeps only in-frame clones here, not all; method: immunoSEQ multiplex PCR. The sample holds approximately 180,000 clones, around 88% seen once. The sample is drawn from a study of cytomegalovirus exposure and HLA in healthy donors. Study-wide findings and caveats: Associated with cytomegalovirus, according to the listing, were around 160 TCR beta chains. It was reported that the classifier diagnosed cytomegalovirus status with high specificity and sensitivity in both the original and validation cohorts. Most TCR sequences were rare, but some public TCRs occurred in many donors. It was found in a later analysis that first-cohort TCR clusters tended to co-occur in the 120 validation repertoires.

The rearrangement uses TRBV27 and TRBJ1-5, with unresolved D. The origin of this receptor is a woman aged 18-35 years in good health and CMV-seronegative. Source material: PBMCs. CDR3: CASSFSGNQPQHF. CDR3 sequence (DNA): TGTGCCAGCAGTTTTAGTGGCAATCAGCCCCAGCATTTT.